A single sample is the source of the 12 T cell receptor beta chains below, sequenced in a study of cytomegalovirus exposure and HLA in healthy donors. The study ran its PCR with 60 Vbeta and 13 Jbeta primers. The table came from immunoSEQ multiplex PCR; TCRdb's copy has only in-frame clones and leaves some out. Of 76,000 or so clones listed, roughly 78% are singletons. Input material: PBMCs. Receptor source: a man younger than 40 in good health and CMV-seronegative.

The gene calls are TRBV29-1 and TRBJ1-1; possible D gene TRBD1, 6 bases. Germline V gives CDR1 SQVTM, CDR2 ANQGSEA. V shed 7 bases and J shed 1 base, with 13 bases lying between them. The CDR3 runs to 13 residues. The CDR3 region is CSGEGQGNTEAFF. In nucleotides, the CDR3 is TGCAGCGGAGAGGGACAAGGGAACACTGAAGCTTTCTTT.

The chain is built from TRBV2 and TRBJ1-3; D perhaps matches TRBD1 (5 bases). Germline assignment: CDR1 SNHLY and CDR2 FYNNEI. This CDR3 is 16 amino acids long. V was trimmed by 3 bases and J by 0 bases, leaving 12 bases between them. The CDR3 region is CASSDLGGNSGNTIYF. DNA of the CDR3: TGTGCCAGCAGTGATTTGGGGGGGAACTCTGGAAACACCATATATTTT.

This clone came up a few times. The chain links TRBV6-5 to TRBJ1-5; tentatively, D is TRBD1 (6 bases). CDR3 length equals 14 residues. In germline, CDR1 is MNHEY, CDR2 SVGAGI. V gave up 5 bases and J gave up 6 bases, with 14 bases separating them. The CDR3: CASSITGLSQPQHF. CDR3 coding DNA: TGTGCCAGCAGTATTACAGGGTTGAGTCAGCCCCAGCATTTT.

The chain employs TRBV6-5 and TRBJ1-2, with D uncertain. The CDR3 has 15 residues. Germline CDR1 reads MNHEY; CDR2 reads SVGAGI. The V end was cut by 6 bases, the J end by 4 bases, with 18 bases between. For the CDR3, the DNA is TGTGCCAGCAGCCAAGACACCGTCGGCGTCTATGGCTACACCTTC. It codes for CASSQDTVGVYGYTF.

The chain employs TRBV4-2 and TRBJ1-2; D perhaps matches TRBD1 (6 bases). Per germline, CDR1 LGHNA and CDR2 YNFKEQ. The V end was cut by 1 base, the J end by 1 base, with 19 bases between. The CDR3 spans 18 residues. CDR3 amino acids: CASSQAVVQGTFNYGYTF. DNA of the CDR3: TGTGCCAGCAGCCAAGCTGTGGTACAGGGTACCTTTAACTATGGCTACACCTTC.

The gene calls are TRBV7-2 and TRBJ1-5; possibly TRBD1 for D (6 bases). Germline-derived CDR1 and CDR2 are SGHTA and FQGNSA. Trimming took off 1 base at V and 9 bases at J, with 13 bases between the two ends. The CDR3 contains 14 residues. CDR3 loop: CASSLVGGGRPQHF. CDR3 bases: TGTGCCAGCAGCTTAGTGGGGGGGGGCAGGCCCCAGCATTTT.

The J gene is TRBJ2-7, the V gene TRBV28; 10 bases map to TRBD2. Germline V CDR1 and CDR2: MDHEN, SYDVKM. J gave up 4 bases and V 6 bases, and 3 bases lay outside the gene matches. The CDR3 loop spans 13 amino acids. The CDR3 sequence is CASRGTSAYEQYF. For the CDR3, the DNA is TGTGCCAGCAGGGGGACTAGCGCGTACGAGCAGTACTTC. The full variable domain, its missing parts supplied by reference TRBV28 and TRBJ2-7, is DVKVTQSSRYLVKRTGEKVFLECVQDMDHENMFWYRQDPGLGLRLIYFSYDVKMKEKGDIPEGYSVSREKKERFSLILESASTNQTSMYLCASRGTSAYEQYFGPGTRLTVT.

As regards this clone: Germline is not matched at one junction end, which may reflect a read error. The chain employs TRBV7-2 and TRBJ2-5, with 9 nucleotides matching TRBD1. Looked up from germline, CDR1 is SGHTA and CDR2 is FQGNSA. The CDR3 totals 15 residues. Here the CDR3 reads CPSSLGQGRPETQYF. The CDR3 DNA reads as TGTCCCAGCAGCTTGGGACAGGGACGGCCAGAGACCCAGTACTTC.

This clone has just a few counts. The V call is TRBV19, the J call TRBJ2-3, with a weak D call TRBD2 (6 bases). Looked up from germline, CDR1 is LNHDA and CDR2 is SQIVND (reference sequence). Trimming took 10 bases from V and 4 from J, leaving 15 bases between them. CDR3 length: 13 amino acids. In nucleotides, the CDR3 is TGTGCCACTCATATGGGGGGAGCAGATACGCAGTATTTT. It translates to CATHMGGADTQYF.

The genes are TRBV7-2 and TRBJ2-3, with D unclear. The V gene's germline CDR1 is SGHTA and CDR2 FQGNSA. The CDR3 totals 13 residues. Between the trimmed V and J ends, which lost 3 bases and 1 base, there was a span of 5 bases. The CDR3 nucleotides read TGTGCCAGCAGCTTTACAGGCACAGATACGCAGTATTTT. Translation: CASSFTGTDTQYF.

This chain uses TRBV27 with TRBJ2-7; 9 bases are shared with TRBD1. Germline CDR1 is MNHEY and CDR2 is SMNVEV (reference sequence). V lost 2 bases and J lost 5; bases outside the gene matches: 4. The CDR3 is 14 amino acids. The CDR3 nucleotides are TGTGCCAGCAGTTTAGGGGACAGGGCGCACGAGCAGTACTTC. This sequence encodes CASSLGDRAHEQYF.

The CDR3 nucleotides are TGTGCCATCAGTGAACGGGGACTCGGACAGGGCAACATTCAGTACTTC. The encoded protein is CAISERGLGQGNIQYF. The chain employs TRBV10-3 and TRBJ2-4; 8 bases line up with TRBD1. Germline CDR1 and CDR2: ENHRY and SYGVKD. The ends lost 3 bases at V and 7 bases at J; junction bases unmatched: 11. This CDR3 has 16 residues.